The entry below describes one T cell receptor beta chain. The junction departs from germline at one end; a sequencing error may be responsible. The TCR beta profiling, which covered VDJ combination and CDR3 sequence, was carried out using genomic DNA as the template. TCRdb redid the calling of the reads with MiXCR, one entry per CDR3 protein. The table includes 200,000 to 300,000 distinct CDR3 sequences, 65% to 90% detected once. The data belong to a study of CD8+CD57+ T cells in acquired aplastic anemia. CD8+CD57+ cell expansion, shown by flow cytometry, had occurred in the patients selected for sequencing. The CDR3 runs to 14 residues. The germline gives CDR1 SGHVS, CDR2 FQNEAQ.

The clonotype comes from a human donor with aplastic anemia. The chain is built from TRBV7-8 and TRBJ2-3; a weak D match, TRBD1 (7 bases). Material for sequencing was sorted CD4+, CD8+, or CD8+CD57+ T cells (not recorded which) from PBMCs. DNA for the CDR3: TGTGCCAGCAGCTTAGCTGCAGGCGGGACAGCCCATTCTTTT. This translates into CASSLAAGGTAHSF.